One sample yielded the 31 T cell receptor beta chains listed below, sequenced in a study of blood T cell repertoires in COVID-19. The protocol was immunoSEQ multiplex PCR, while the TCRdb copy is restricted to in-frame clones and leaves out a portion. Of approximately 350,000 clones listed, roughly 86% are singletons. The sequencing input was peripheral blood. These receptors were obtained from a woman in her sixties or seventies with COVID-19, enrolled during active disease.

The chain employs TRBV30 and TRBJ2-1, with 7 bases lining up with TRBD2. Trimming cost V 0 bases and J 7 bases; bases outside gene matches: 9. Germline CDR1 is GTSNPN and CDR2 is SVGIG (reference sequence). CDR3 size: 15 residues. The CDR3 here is CAWSVGLAGRNEQFF. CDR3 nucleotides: TGTGCCTGGAGTGTTGGGTTAGCGGGTAGGAATGAGCAGTTCTTC.

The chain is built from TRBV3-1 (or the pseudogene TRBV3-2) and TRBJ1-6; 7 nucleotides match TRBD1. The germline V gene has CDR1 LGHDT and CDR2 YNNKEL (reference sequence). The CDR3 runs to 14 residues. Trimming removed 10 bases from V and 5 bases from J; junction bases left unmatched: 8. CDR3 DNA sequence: TGTGCCATCTCCCAACAGGGGAATAATTCACCCCTCCACTTT. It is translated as CAISQQGNNSPLHF.

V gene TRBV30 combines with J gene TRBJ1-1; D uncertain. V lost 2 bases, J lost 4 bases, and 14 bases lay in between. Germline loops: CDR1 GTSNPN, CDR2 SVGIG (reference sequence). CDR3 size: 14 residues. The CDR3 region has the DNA TGTGCCTGGAGTCCCCATCGGGAGCGCACTGAAGCTTTCTTT. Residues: CAWSPHRERTEAFF.

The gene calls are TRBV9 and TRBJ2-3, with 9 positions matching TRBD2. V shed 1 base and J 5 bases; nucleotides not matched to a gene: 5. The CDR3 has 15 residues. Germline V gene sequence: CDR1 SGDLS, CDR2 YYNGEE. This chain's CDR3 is CASSVLGAGGDTQYF. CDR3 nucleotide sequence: TGTGCCAGCAGCGTACTTGGAGCGGGGGGAGATACGCAGTATTTT.

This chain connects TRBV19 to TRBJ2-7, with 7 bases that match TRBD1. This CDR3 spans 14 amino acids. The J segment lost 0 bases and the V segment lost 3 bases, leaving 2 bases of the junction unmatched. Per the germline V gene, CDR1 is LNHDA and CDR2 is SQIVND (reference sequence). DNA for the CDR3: TGTGCCAGTAGTATCCGGGACAGCTCCTACGAGCAGTACTTC. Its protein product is CASSIRDSSYEQYF.

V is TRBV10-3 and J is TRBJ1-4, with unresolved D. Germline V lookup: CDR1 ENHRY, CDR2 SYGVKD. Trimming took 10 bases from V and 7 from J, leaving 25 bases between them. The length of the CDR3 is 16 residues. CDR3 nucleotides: TGTGCCAGCGGCCCGGGTCCAACCGACGCTAGTGAAAAACTGTTTTTT. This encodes CASGPGPTDASEKLFF.

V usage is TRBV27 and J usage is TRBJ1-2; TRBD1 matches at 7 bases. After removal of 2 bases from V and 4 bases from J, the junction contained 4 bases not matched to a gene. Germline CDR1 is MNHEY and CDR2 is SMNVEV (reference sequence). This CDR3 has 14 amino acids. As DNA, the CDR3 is TGTGCCAGCAGTTTAAAAGGGGACAGCTATGGCTACACCTTC. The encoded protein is CASSLKGDSYGYTF.

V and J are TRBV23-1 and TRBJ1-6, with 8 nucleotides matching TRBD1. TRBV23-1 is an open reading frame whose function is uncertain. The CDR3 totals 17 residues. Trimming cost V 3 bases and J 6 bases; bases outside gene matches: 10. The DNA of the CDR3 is TGCGCCAGCAGTCAGATCCCGACAGGGGAGTGTAATTCACCCCTCCACTTT. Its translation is CASSQIPTGECNSPLHF.

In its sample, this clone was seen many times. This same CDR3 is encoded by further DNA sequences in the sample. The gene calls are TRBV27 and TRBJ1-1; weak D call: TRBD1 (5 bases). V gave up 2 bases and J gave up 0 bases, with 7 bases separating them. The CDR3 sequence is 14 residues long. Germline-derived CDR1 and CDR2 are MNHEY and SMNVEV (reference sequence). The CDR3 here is CASSLGGLNTEAFF. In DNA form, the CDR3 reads TGTGCCAGCAGTTTAGGGGGGTTGAACACTGAAGCTTTCTTT.

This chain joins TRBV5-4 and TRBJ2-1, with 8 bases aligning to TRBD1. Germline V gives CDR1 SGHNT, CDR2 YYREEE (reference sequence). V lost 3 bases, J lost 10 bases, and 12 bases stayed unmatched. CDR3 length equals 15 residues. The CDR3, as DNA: TGTGCCAGCAGCTCCCTAGGACAGGGCCCCAGAGAGCAGTTCTTC. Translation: CASSSLGQGPREQFF. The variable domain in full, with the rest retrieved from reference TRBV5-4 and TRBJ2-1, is ETGVTQSPTHLIKTRGQQVTLRCSSQSGHNTVSWYQQALGQGPQFIFQYYREEENGRGNFPPRFSGLQFPNYSSELNVNALELDDSALYLCASSSLGQGPREQFFGPGTRLTVL.

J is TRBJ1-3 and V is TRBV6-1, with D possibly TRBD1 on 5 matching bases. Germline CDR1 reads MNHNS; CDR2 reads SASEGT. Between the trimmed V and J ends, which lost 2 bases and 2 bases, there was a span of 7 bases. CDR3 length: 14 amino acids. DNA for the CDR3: TGTGCCAGCAGTGAACAGGGTACTGGAAACACCATATATTTT. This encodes CASSEQGTGNTIYF.

The CDR3 DNA is TGTGCCAGCGTCAGGGATCGAACTGAAGCTTTCTTT. Translating gives CASVRDRTEAFF. V is TRBV6-5 and J is TRBJ1-1, with D possibly TRBD1 on 5 matching bases. CDR1 and CDR2 from the germline V gene are MNHEY and SVGAGI. The CDR3 covers 12 residues. The germline V and J ends were trimmed by 8 bases and 5 bases, with 12 bases remaining between them.

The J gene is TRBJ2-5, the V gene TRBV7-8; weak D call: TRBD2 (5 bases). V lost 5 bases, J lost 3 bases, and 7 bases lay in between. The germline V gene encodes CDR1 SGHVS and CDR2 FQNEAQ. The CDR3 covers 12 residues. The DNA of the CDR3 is TGTGCCAGCAGCCAACTAGAAGAGACCCAGTACTTC. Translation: CASSQLEETQYF.

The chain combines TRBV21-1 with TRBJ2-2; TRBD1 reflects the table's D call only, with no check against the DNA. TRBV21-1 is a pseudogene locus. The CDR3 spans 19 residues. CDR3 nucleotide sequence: TGTGCCAGCAGCAAAGTTGAGCACGGGACAGCCCTAAACACCGGGGAGCTGTTTTTT. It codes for CASSKVEHGTALNTGELFF.

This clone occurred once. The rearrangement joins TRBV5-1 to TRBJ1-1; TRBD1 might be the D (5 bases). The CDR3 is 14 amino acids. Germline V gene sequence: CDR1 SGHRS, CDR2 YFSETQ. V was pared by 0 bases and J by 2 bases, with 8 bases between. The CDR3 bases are TGCGCCAGCAGCTTGGAGGGGTTTAACACTGAAGCTTTCTTT. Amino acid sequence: CASSLEGFNTEAFF.

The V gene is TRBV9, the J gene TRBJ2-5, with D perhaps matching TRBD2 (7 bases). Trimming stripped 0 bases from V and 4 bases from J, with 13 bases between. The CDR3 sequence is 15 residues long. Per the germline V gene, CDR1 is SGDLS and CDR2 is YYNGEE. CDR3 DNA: TGTGCCAGCAGCGTAGCTACGGGGGGCGGAGAGACCCAGTACTTC. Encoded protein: CASSVATGGGETQYF.

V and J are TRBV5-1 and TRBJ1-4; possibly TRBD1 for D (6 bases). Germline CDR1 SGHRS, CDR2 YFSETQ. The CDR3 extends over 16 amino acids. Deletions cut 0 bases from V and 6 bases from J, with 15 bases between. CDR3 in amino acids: CASSLALGGRDEKLFF. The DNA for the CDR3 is TGCGCCAGCAGCTTGGCCCTCGGGGGGCGGGATGAAAAACTGTTTTTT. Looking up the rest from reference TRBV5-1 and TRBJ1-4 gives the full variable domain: KAGVTQTPRYLIKTRGQQVTLSCSPISGHRSVSWYQQTPGQGLQFLFEYFSETQRNKGNFPGRFSGRQFSNSRSEMNVSTLELGDSALYLCASSLALGGRDEKLFFGSGTQLSVL.

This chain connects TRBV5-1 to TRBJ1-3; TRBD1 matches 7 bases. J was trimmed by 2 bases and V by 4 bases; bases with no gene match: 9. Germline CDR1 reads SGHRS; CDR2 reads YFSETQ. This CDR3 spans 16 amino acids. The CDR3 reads CASSPEIGTAGNTIYF. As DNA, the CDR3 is TGCGCCAGCAGCCCGGAGATCGGGACAGCTGGAAACACCATATATTTT. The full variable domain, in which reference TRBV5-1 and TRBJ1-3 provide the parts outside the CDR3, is KAGVTQTPRYLIKTRGQQVTLSCSPISGHRSVSWYQQTPGQGLQFLFEYFSETQRNKGNFPGRFSGRQFSNSRSEMNVSTLELGDSALYLCASSPEIGTAGNTIYFGEGSWLTVV.

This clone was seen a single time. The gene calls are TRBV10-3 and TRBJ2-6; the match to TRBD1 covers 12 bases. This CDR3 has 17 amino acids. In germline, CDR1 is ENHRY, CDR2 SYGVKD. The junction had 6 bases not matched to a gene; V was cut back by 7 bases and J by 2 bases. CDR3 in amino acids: CAITRDRGPTGANVLTF. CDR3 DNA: TGTGCCATCACCCGGGACAGGGGGCCTACTGGGGCCAACGTCCTGACTTTC.

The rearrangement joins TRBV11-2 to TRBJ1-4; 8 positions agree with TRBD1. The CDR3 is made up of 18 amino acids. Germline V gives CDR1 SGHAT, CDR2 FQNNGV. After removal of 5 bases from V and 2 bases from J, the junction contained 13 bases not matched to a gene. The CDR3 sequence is CASSTRTGTLATNEKLFF. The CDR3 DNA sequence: TGTGCCAGCAGCACCAGGACAGGGACGCTTGCGACTAATGAAAAACTGTTTTTT.

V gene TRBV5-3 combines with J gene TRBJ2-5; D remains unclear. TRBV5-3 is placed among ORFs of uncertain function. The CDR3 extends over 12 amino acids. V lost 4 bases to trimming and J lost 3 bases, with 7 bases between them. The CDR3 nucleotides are TGTGCCAGAAGCAAGGCGGAAGAGACCCAGTACTTC. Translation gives CARSKAEETQYF.

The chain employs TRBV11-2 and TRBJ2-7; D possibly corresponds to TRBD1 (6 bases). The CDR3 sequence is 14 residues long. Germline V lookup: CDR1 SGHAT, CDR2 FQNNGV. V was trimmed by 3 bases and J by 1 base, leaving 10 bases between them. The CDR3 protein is CASSFSTGSYEQYF. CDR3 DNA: TGTGCCAGCAGCTTTTCAACAGGGTCCTACGAGCAGTACTTC.

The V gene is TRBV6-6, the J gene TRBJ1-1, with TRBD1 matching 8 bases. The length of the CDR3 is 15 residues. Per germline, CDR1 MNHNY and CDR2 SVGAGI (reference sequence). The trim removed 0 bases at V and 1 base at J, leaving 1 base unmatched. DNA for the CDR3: TGTGCCAGCAGTTACTCAGGGACAGGGAACACTGAAGCTTTCTTT. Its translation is CASSYSGTGNTEAFF.

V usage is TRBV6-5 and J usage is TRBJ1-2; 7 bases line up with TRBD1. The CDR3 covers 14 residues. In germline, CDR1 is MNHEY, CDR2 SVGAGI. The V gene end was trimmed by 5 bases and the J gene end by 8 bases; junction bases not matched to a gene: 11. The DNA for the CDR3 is TGTGCCAGCAGTAGGTTTAGGGACAGCGGGGGCTACACCTTC. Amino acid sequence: CASSRFRDSGGYTF.

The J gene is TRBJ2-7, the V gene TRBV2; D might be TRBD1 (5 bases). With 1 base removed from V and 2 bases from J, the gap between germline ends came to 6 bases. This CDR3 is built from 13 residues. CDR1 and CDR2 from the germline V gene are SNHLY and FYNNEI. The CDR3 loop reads CASSEDRTYEQYF. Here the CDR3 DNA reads TGTGCCAGCAGTGAAGACAGGACCTACGAGCAGTACTTC.

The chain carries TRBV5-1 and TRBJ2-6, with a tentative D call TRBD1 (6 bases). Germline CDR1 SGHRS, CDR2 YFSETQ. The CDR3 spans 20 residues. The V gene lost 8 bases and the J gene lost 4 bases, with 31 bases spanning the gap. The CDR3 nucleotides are TGCGCCAGTGGGTCGACTACAGCCCAGGGGACGAGCGTCGGGGCCAACGTCCTGACTTTC. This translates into CASGSTTAQGTSVGANVLTF.

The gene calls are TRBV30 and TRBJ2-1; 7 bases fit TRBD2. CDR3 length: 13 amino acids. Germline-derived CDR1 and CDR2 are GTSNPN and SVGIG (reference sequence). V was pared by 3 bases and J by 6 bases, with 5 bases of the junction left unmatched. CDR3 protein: CAWSVSGGNEQFF. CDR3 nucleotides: TGTGCCTGGAGCGTGTCGGGAGGCAATGAGCAGTTCTTC.

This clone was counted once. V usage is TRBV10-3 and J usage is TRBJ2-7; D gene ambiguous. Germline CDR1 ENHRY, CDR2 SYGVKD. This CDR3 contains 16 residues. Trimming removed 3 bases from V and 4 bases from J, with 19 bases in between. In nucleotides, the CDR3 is TGTGCCATCAGTGATCTTATGACACGGAATCCTTACGAGCAGTACTTC. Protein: CAISDLMTRNPYEQYF.

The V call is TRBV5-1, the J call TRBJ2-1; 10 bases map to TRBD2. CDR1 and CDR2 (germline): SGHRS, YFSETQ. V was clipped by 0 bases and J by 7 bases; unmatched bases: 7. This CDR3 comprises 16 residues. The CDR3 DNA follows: TGCGCCAGCAGCTTGGGTAGTAGCGGGGGGACTAATGAGCAGTTCTTC. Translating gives CASSLGSSGGTNEQFF.

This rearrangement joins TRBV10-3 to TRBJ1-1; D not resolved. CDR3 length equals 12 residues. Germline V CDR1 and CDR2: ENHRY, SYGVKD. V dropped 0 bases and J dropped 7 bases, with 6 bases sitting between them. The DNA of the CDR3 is TGTGCCATCAGTGAGTCGGCCTTTGAAGCTTTCTTT. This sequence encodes CAISESAFEAFF.

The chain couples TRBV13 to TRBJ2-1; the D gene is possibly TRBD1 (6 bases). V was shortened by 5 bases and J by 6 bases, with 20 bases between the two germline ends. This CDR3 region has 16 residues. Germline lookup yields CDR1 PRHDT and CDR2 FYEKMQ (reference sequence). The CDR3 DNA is TGTGCCAGCAGCGCAAATTGGGGGCTAGACGTCAATGAGCAGTTCTTC. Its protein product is CASSANWGLDVNEQFF.